This passage covers 10 T cell receptor beta chains from one sample sequenced in a study of T-cell memory formation after mild COVID-19. TCRdb itself ran the 5' RACE reads through MiXCR, one entry per CDR3 protein. Found here are 450,000 or so distinct CDR3 sequences, around 19% of them singletons; the top ten hold roughly 8.4%. Input material: PBMCs or a T cell subset sorted from them (not recorded which). The receptors shown here come from an adult woman who had mild COVID-19 (a few samples of this study predate the infection). Cell type and time point are not known.

This clonotype was observed a few times. The chain joins TRBV7-8 to TRBJ1-5; no firm D call. V shed 0 bases and J shed 10 bases, with 13 bases lying between them. Germline values: CDR1 SGHVS, CDR2 FQNEAQ. The CDR3 has 14 amino acids. Written as DNA, the CDR3 is TGTGCCAGCAGCTTAGCTCGATCCATCAACCCCCAGCATTTT. Its translation is CASSLARSINPQHF.

V is TRBV6-5 and J is TRBJ2-1; D may be TRBD2 (6 bases). The V gene lost 6 bases and the J gene lost 8 bases, with 23 bases spanning the gap. Germline CDR1 reads MNHEY; CDR2 reads SVGAGI. CDR3 length: 16 residues. CDR3: CASRNPRGRLYDEQFF. CDR3 sequence (DNA): TGTGCCAGCAGGAACCCCCGGGGGAGACTGTATGATGAGCAGTTCTTC.

This clonotype showed up many times. The chain combines TRBV4-2 with TRBJ2-3, with D perhaps matching TRBD1 or TRBD2 (6 bases each). CDR1 is LGHNA, CDR2 YNFKEQ, per germline. The V end was cut by 0 bases, the J end by 3 bases, with 16 bases between. There are 17 residues in the CDR3. CDR3 amino acids: CASSQDFGGPRTDTQYF. CDR3 sequence (DNA): TGTGCCAGCAGCCAAGATTTTGGGGGGCCGAGAACAGATACGCAGTATTTT.

This clonotype was observed a handful of times. The CDR3 DNA sequence: TGTGCCAGCAGTTCACACCAGCGGTCTGGAAACACCATATATTTT. Its protein product is CASSSHQRSGNTIYF. J is TRBJ1-3 and V is TRBV6-2 or TRBV6-3; D ambiguous. CDR1 and CDR2 from the germline V gene are MNHEY and SVGEGT. The CDR3 consists of 15 residues. The V and J ends lost 4 bases and 1 base respectively, with 11 bases between them.

This clonotype turned up a few times. CDR3 coding DNA: TGTGCCAGCAGCTTAAATCCAGGGGACAATGAGCAGTTCTTC. Its translation is CASSLNPGDNEQFF. The rearrangement links TRBV7-3 to TRBJ2-1, with D possibly being TRBD1 (6 bases). The CDR3 totals 14 residues. The V gene lost 1 base and the J gene lost 5 bases, with 9 bases spanning the gap. Germline CDR1 is SGHTA and CDR2 is FQGTGA.

This chain uses TRBV4-3 with TRBJ2-1; D gene uncertain. Per the germline V gene, CDR1 is LGHNA and CDR2 is YSLEER. Trimming shortened V by 0 bases and J by 10 bases, and 16 bases separated the two germline ends. The CDR3 is 15 amino acids. CDR3 nucleotides: TGCGCCAGCAGCCAAGATAGGGTCCCTAGAAACGAGCAGTTCTTC. Translating it yields CASSQDRVPRNEQFF.

This clonotype was observed many times. The rearrangement uses TRBV20-1 and TRBJ2-2; D is perhaps TRBD2 (6 bases). Looked up from germline, CDR1 is DFQATT and CDR2 is SNEGSKA (reference sequence). The CDR3 totals 14 residues. V dropped 7 bases and J dropped 0 bases, with 12 bases sitting between them. CDR3 nucleotides: TGCAGTGTTACCGGGACTGCGAACACCGGGGAGCTGTTTTTT. Its protein product is CSVTGTANTGELFF.

At least ten counts were recorded for this clonotype. The chain carries TRBV6-2 or TRBV6-3 and TRBJ1-1; D perhaps matches TRBD1 (5 bases). The V gene's germline CDR1 is MNHEY and CDR2 SVGEGT. The CDR3 consists of 13 residues. V was shortened by 2 bases and J by 1 base, with 5 bases between the two germline ends. DNA for the CDR3: TGTGCCAGCAGTTACACAGGGAACACTGAAGCTTTCTTT. Amino acid sequence: CASSYTGNTEAFF.

CDR3 residues: CASSSEASANTGELFF. For the CDR3, the DNA is TGCGCCAGCAGCTCGGAGGCTAGCGCAAACACCGGGGAGCTGTTTTTT. The chain is built from TRBV5-1 and TRBJ2-2, with D possibly matching TRBD2 (6 bases). This CDR3 has 16 residues. V lost 3 bases and J lost 2, with 14 bases in between. Germline CDR1 reads SGHRS; CDR2 reads YFSETQ. Using reference TRBV5-1 and TRBJ2-2 for the parts outside the CDR3, the full variable domain is KAGVTQTPRYLIKTRGQQVTLSCSPISGHRSVSWYQQTPGQGLQFLFEYFSETQRNKGNFPGRFSGRQFSNSRSEMNVSTLELGDSALYLCASSSEASANTGELFFGEGSRLTVL.

This clonotype has just a few counts. The chain uses TRBV12-3 or TRBV12-4 and TRBJ2-5, with 8 bases that match TRBD2. Trimming cost V 6 bases and J 4 bases; bases outside gene matches: 10. The length of the CDR3 is 15 residues. The CDR3 loop is CASSRTREVGETQYF. CDR3 sequence (DNA): TGTGCCAGCAGCCGAACGCGGGAGGTAGGAGAGACCCAGTACTTC.